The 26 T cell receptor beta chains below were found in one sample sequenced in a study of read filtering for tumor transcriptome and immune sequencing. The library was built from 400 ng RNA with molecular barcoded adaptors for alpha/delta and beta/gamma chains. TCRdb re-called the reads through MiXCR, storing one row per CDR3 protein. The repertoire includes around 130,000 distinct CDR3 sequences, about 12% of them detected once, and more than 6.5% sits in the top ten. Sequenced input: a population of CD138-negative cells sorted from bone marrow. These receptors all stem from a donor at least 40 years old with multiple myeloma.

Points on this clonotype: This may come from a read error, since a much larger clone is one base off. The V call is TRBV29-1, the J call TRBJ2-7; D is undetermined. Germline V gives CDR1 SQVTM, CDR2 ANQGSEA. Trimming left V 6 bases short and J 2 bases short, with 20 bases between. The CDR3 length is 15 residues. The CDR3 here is CSVGAEGGTAYEQYF. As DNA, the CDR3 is TGCAGCGTAGGCGCAGAAGGTGGAACAGCCTACGAGCAGTACTTC.

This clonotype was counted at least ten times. CDR3 coding DNA: TGTGCCAGCAGCTTAATGGTAGCGGGCGGCTACGAGCAGTACTTC. Residues: CASSLMVAGGYEQYF. The chain carries TRBV7-9 and TRBJ2-7; 7 bases align to TRBD2. CDR1 and CDR2 (germline): SEHNR, FQNEAQ (reference sequence). V lost 2 bases to trimming and J lost 3 bases; unmatched junction nucleotides: 7. The CDR3 has 15 residues.

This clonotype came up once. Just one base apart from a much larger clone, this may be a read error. In DNA, the CDR3 is TGTGCCAGCAGCCCCAACCCGGAGGACGAAGCTTTCTTT. Amino acids: CASSPNPEDEAFF. The rearrangement joins TRBV7-9 to TRBJ1-1; no definite D call. V lost 5 bases, J lost 8 bases, and 15 bases lay in between. This CDR3 has 13 residues. Germline CDR1 and CDR2: SEHNR and FQNEAQ (reference sequence).

CDR3 DNA: TGTGCCAGCAGCTTCGGACAGTCATCCACTGAAGCTTTCTTT. Protein product: CASSFGQSSTEAFF. This rearrangement joins TRBV7-9 to TRBJ1-1; D might be TRBD1 (6 bases). Looked up from germline, CDR1 is SEHNR and CDR2 is FQNEAQ (reference sequence). The V end was cut by 3 bases, the J end by 4 bases, with 12 bases between. The CDR3 loop spans 14 amino acids.

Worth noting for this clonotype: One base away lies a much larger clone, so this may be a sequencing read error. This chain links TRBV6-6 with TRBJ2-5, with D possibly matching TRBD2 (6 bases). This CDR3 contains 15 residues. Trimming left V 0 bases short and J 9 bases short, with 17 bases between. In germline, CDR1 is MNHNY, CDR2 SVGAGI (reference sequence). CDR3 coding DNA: TGTGCCAGCAGTTACTCGTCGGGAGTCAGGGAGGCCCAGTACTTC. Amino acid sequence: CASSYSSGVREAQYF.

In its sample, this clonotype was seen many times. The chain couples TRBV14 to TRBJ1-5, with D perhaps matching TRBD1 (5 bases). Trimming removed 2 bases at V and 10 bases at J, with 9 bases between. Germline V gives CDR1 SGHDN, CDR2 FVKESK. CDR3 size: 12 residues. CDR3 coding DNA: TGTGCCAGCAGCCAAACAGGAGGACCCCAGCATTTT. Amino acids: CASSQTGGPQHF.

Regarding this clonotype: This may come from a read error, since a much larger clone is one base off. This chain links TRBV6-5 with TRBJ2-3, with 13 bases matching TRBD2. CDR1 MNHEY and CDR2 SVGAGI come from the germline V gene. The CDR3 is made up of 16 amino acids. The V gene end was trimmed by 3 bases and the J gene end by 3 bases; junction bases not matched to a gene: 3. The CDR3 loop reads CASSYGTSGMTDTQYF. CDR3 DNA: TGTGCCAGCAGTTATGGGACTAGCGGGATGACAGATACGCAGTATTTT.

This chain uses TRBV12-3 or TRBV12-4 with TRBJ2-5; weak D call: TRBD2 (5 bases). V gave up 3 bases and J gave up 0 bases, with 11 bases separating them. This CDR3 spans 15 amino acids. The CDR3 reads CASSLDLGYQETQYF. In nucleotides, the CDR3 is TGTGCCAGCAGTTTGGACTTGGGATACCAAGAGACCCAGTACTTC.

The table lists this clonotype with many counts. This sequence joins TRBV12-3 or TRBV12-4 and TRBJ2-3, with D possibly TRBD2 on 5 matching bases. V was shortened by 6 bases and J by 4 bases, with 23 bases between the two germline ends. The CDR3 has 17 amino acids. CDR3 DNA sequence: TGTGCCAGCAGGACACTATCCGGGAACCACCGTTCAGATACGCAGTATTTT. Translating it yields CASRTLSGNHRSDTQYF.

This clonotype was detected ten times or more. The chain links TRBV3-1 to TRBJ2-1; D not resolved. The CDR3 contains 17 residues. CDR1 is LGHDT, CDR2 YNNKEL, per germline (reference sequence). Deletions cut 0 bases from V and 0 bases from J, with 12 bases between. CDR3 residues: CASSQEGLSGSYNEQFF. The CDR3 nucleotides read TGTGCCAGCAGCCAAGAAGGGCTCTCGGGCTCCTACAATGAGCAGTTCTTC.

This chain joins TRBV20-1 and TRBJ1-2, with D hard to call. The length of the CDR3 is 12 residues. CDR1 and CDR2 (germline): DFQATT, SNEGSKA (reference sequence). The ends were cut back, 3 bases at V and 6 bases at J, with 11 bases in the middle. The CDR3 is CSARQDGDGYTF. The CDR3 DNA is TGCAGTGCTAGGCAAGACGGAGATGGCTACACCTTC.

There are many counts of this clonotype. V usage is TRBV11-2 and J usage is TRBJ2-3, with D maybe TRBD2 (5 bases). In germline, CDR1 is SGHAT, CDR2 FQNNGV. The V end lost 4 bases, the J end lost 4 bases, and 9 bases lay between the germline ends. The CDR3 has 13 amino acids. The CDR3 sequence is CASSSGRADTQYF. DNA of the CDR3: TGTGCCAGCAGCTCCGGGCGGGCAGATACGCAGTATTTT.

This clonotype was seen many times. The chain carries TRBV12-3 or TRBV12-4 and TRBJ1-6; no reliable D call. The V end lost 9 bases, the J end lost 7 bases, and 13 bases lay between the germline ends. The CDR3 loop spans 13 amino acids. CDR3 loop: CASTDPPNSPLHF. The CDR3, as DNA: TGTGCCAGTACCGACCCTCCAAATTCACCCCTCCACTTT.

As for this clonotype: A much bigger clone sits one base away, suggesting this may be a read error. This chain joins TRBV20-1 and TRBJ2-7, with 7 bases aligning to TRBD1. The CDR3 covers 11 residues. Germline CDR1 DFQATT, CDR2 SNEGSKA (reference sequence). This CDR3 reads CSAPQGIERYF. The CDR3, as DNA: TGCAGTGCTCCACAGGGGATCGAGCGGTACTTC.

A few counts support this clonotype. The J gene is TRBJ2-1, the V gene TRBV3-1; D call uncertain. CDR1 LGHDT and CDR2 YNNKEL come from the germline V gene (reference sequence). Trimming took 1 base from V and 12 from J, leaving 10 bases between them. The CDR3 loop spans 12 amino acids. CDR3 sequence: CASSQVPTMQFF. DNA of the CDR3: TGTGCCAGCAGCCAAGTACCGACGATGCAGTTCTTC.

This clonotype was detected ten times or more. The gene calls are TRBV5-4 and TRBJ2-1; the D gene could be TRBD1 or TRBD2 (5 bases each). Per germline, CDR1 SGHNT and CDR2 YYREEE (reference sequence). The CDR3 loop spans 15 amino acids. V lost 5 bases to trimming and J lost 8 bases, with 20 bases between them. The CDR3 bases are TGTGCCAGCAGGGGTCCCGGGGCAGGGTGGCATGAGCAGTTCTTC. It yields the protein CASRGPGAGWHEQFF.

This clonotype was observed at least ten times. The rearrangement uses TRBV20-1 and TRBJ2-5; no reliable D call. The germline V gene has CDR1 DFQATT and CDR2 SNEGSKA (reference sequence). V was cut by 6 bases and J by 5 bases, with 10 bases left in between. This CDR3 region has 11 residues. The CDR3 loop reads CSALLKETQYF. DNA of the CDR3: TGCAGTGCCCTTTTAAAGGAGACCCAGTACTTC.

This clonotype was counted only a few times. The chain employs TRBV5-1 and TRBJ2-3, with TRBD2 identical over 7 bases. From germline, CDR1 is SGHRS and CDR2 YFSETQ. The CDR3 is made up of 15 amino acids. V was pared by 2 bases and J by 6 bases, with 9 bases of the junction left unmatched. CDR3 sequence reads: CASSFSPSGGDTQYF. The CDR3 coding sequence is TGCGCCAGCAGCTTTTCTCCGTCGGGAGGTGATACGCAGTATTTT. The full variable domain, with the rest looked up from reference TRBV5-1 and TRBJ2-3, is KAGVTQTPRYLIKTRGQQVTLSCSPISGHRSVSWYQQTPGQGLQFLFEYFSETQRNKGNFPGRFSGRQFSNSRSEMNVSTLELGDSALYLCASSFSPSGGDTQYFGPGTRLTVL.

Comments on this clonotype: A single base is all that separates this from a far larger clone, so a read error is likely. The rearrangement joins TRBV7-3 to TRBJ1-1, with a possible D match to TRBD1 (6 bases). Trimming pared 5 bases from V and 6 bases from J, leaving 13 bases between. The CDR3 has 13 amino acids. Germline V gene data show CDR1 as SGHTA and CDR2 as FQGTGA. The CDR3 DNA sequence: TGTGCCAGCAGCGCCAGGGGTGTTGCTGAAGCTTTCTTT. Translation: CASSARGVAEAFF.

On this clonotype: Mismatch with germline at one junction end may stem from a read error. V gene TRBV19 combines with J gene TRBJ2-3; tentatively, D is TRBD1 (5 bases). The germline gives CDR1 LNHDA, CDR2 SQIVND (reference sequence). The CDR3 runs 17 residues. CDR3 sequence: CAGSIRTSNGRTDTQYF. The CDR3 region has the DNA TGTGCCGGTAGTATTCGGACATCGAACGGAAGAACAGATACGCAGTATTTT.

CDR3 in DNA: TGTGCCAGCAGCTTCACTAGCGACGGGGAGCTGTTTTTT. This sequence encodes CASSFTSDGELFF. The J gene is TRBJ2-2, the V gene TRBV7-9, with 7 bases aligning to TRBD2. The germline V gene has CDR1 SEHNR and CDR2 FQNEAQ (reference sequence). This CDR3 region has 13 residues. With 3 bases clipped from V and 7 bases from J, the junction kept 2 bases outside the gene matches.

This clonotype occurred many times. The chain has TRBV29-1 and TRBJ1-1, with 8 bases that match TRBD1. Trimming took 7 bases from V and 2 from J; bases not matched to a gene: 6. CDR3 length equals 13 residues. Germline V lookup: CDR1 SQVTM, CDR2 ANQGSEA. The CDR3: CSAGQGFNTEAFF. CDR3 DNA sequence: TGCAGCGCCGGACAGGGCTTCAACACTGAAGCTTTCTTT.

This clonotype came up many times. CDR3: CSARRTVGGETQYF. CDR3 nucleotides: TGCAGTGCGAGAAGGACCGTAGGTGGGGAGACCCAGTACTTC. V and J are TRBV20-1 and TRBJ2-5; D is ambiguous. CDR1 is DFQATT, CDR2 SNEGSKA, per germline (reference sequence). Trimming shortened V by 6 bases and J by 5 bases, and 19 bases separated the two germline ends. CDR3 length equals 14 residues.

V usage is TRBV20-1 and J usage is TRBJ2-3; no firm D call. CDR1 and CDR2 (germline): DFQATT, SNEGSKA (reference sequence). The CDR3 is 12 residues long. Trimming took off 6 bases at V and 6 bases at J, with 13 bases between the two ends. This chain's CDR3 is CSASAVGDTQYF. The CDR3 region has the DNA TGCAGTGCGTCAGCCGTAGGGGATACGCAGTATTTT.

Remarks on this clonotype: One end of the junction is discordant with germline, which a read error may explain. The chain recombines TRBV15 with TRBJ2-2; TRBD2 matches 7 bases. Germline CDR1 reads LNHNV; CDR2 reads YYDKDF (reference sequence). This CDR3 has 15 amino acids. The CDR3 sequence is CATSRRPSAGGGLFF. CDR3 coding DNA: TGTGCCACCAGCAGGAGGCCTTCAGCAGGCGGGGGGCTGTTTTTT.

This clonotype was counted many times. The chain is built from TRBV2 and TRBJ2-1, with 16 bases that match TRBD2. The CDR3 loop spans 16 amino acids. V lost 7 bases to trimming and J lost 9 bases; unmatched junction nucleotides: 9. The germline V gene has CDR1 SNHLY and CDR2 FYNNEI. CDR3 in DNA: TGTGCCAGCATTCCTGGGACTAGCGGGAGGGCCAGTGAGCAGTTCTTC. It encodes CASIPGTSGRASEQFF.